This TCR beta chain was recorded in a study of blood T cell repertoires in COVID-19. Study context: There were acute and convalescent COVID-19 samples, and they came from the United States, Italy and Spain. T cells, B-cell-depleted T cells, or PBMCs provided the cDNA or gDNA that served as material.

Per the authors' pipeline: Estimation of nucleated cell counts was performed using reference gene primer amplification. This table comes from immunoSEQ multiplex PCR, and its TCRdb copy is limited to in-frame clones, with some not included. The V and J calls and clone size were taken over from that table, and D and trimming were inferred from the DNA. The table records 150,000 to 200,000 clones, 79% of them present only once. Trimming at V came to 0 bases and at J to 0 bases, leaving 4 bases not matched to a gene. Germline V lookup: CDR1 SGHKS, CDR2 YYEKEE (reference sequence). This CDR3 region has 16 residues.

This chain connects TRBV5-5 to TRBJ2-3; TRBD2 aligns across 7 bases. This receptor was taken from a man in his sixties with active or convalescent COVID-19. Input material: peripheral blood. The CDR3 sequence: CASSLAGGLSTDTQYF. The CDR3 DNA is TGTGCCAGCAGCTTGGCGGGAGGACTTAGCACAGATACGCAGTATTTT.